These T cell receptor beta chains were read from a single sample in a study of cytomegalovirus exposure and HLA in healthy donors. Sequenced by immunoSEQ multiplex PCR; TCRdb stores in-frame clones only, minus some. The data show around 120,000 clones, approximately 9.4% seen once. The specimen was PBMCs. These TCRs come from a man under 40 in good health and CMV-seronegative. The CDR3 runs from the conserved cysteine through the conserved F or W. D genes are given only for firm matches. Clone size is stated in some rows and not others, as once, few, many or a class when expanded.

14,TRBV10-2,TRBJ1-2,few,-,TGCGCCAGCAGCGCCACAGGGATGAACTATGGCTACACCTTC,CASSATGMNYGYTF
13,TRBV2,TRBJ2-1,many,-,TGTGCCAGCCTAGGATATGGGGCCGATGAGCAGTTCTTC,CASLGYGADEQFF
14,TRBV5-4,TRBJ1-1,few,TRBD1,TGTGCCAGCAGCCCCCAGGGGGCGTCCACTGAAGCTTTCTTT,CASSPQGASTEAFF
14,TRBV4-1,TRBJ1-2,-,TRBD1,TGCGCCAGCAGCCGAGCGACAGGGGTGGCTGGCTACACCTTC,CASSRATGVAGYTF
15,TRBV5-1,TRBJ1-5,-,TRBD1,TGCGCCAGCAGTTTGGAAGGGGGCAGGAATCAGCCCCAGCATTTT,CASSLEGGRNQPQHF
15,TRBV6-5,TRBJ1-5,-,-,TGTGCCAGCAGTTACTCGGCGGGAGGAAATCAGCCCCAGCATTTT,CASSYSAGGNQPQHF
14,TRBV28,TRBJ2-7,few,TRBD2,TGTGCCAGCAGTTTAACGGGGGGTACCTACGAGCAGTACTTC,CASSLTGGTYEQYF
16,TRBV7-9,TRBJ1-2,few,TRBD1,TGTGCCAGCAGCTCCAAAACCAGGGGGCCTAACTATGGCTACACCTTC,CASSSKTRGPNYGYTF
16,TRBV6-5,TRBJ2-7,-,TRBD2,TGTGCCAGCAGTTACGGGCGGGGGGGGAGCTCCTACGAGCAGTACTTC,CASSYGRGGSSYEQYF
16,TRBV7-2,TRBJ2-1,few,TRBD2,TGTGCCAGCAGCTTATACCCTAGCGGGGGCGGCAATGAGCAGTTCTTC,CASSLYPSGGGNEQFF
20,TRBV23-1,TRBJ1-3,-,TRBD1,TGCGCCAGCAGCCAAGGGGGTTCGGGGACAGGCGGACCCTCTGGAAACACCATATATTTT,CASSQGGSGTGGPSGNTIYF
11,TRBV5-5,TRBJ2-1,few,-,TGTGCCAGCAGAAACAGCAATGAGCAGTTCTTC,CASRNSNEQFF
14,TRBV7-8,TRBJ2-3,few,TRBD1,TGTGCCAGCAGCTTAGACAGGGGCGCAGATACGCAGTATTTT,CASSLDRGADTQYF
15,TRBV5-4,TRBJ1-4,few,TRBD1,TGTGCCAGCAGTTCCGGACAGGGAGGCGGCGAAAAACTGTTTTTT,CASSSGQGGGEKLFF